This T cell receptor beta chain was profiled in a study of T-cell reconstitution after alpha-beta-depleted transplantation in children. J lost 4 bases, V lost 5 bases, and 1 base had no gene match. The CDR3 sequence is 11 residues long. Germline V gene data show CDR1 as SQVTM and CDR2 as ANQGSEA. Researchers prepared the TCRbeta library using unique molecular identifiers, the study reports. One entry per CDR3 protein results from TCRdb running MiXCR on the PCR reads. Of hundreds of thousands of distinct CDR3 sequences in the sample, about 10% were seen once. At least ten counts were recorded for this clonotype.

The receptor was derived from a human donor who donated a stem cell graft to a child with acute myeloid leukemia. The chain carries TRBV29-1 and TRBJ1-2; TRBD1 aligns across 7 bases. The sequenced sample was PBMCs from the stem cell graft donor, obtained from the stem cell graft. The DNA of the CDR3 is TGCAGCGTTCGACAGGGCTATGGCTACACCTTC. Amino acids: CSVRQGYGYTF.